This TCR beta chain was recovered during a study of a mutant IDH1 vaccine in newly diagnosed glioma. The CDR3 has 12 residues. The germline V gene has CDR1 SQVTM and CDR2 ANQGSEA. Trimming took off 6 bases at V and 4 bases at J, with 13 bases between the two ends. Clones were sequenced by immunoSEQ multiplex PCR, and TCRdb holds only the in-frame ones, with some missing. This sample has approximately 61,000 clones, with under 90% found just once. About this clone: Its target is unknown.

Noted time point: week 5, during vaccination. It was 300 ug of mutant IDH1 20-mer peptide that made up each vaccine dose, given with topical imiquimod. This rearrangement joins TRBV29-1 to TRBJ2-7, with D unresolved. The TCR comes from a woman aged 50 to 65 with glioma. The starting material was PBMCs, obtained from a glioma patient whose treatment included an IDH1 peptide vaccine. Here the CDR3 DNA reads TGCAGCGTATTACATCCCGGATACGAGCAGTACTTC. Encoded protein: CSVLHPGYEQYF.